The 3 T cell receptor beta chains below all came from one sample that was sequenced in a study of graft-versus-host responses after intestinal transplantation. Data came from immunoSEQ multiplex PCR; TCRdb stores just in-frame clones and leaves some out. The sample contains 70,000 or so clones, over 70% of which appear only once. Their specific antigens are unknown. The sample in question was unstimulated CD4+ T cells sorted from spleen or lymph node cells, obtained before transplant. The receptors originated from a human donor who was the organ donor for an intestinal transplant.

The V call is TRBV25-1, the J call TRBJ1-4; D is perhaps TRBD1 (5 bases). The V gene's germline CDR1 is MGHDK and CDR2 SYGVNS. The germline V and J ends were trimmed by 8 bases and 0 bases, with 16 bases remaining between them. This CDR3 is built from 16 residues. The CDR3 bases are TGTGCCAGCGGAACAGGAGAAGCTGCAACTAATGAAAAACTGTTTTTT. This translates into CASGTGEAATNEKLFF.

The genes are TRBV7-8 and TRBJ2-5; possible D gene TRBD1, 6 bases. Per the germline V gene, CDR1 is SGHVS and CDR2 is FQNEAQ. The CDR3 extends over 15 amino acids. The V end was cut by 1 base, the J end by 2 bases, with 11 bases between. CDR3 loop: CASSLGDRLQETQYF. DNA of the CDR3: TGTGCCAGCAGCTTAGGCGACAGGTTACAAGAGACCCAGTACTTC.

This sequence joins TRBV30 and TRBJ1-6; perhaps TRBD1 as D (6 bases). The CDR3 runs 13 residues. Germline CDR1 is GTSNPN and CDR2 is SVGIG (reference sequence). The V gene lost 4 bases and the J gene lost 7 bases, with 11 bases spanning the gap. The CDR3 DNA reads TGTGCCTGGAATGCGGGGGCCAATTCACCCCTCCACTTT. This codes for CAWNAGANSPLHF. Full variable domain (rest looked up from reference TRBV30 and TRBJ1-6): SQTIHQWPATLVQPVGSPLSLECTVEGTSNPNLYWYRQAAGRGLQLLFYSVGIGQISSEVPQNLSASRPQDRQFILSSKKLLLSDSGFYLCAWNAGANSPLHFGNGTRLTVT.